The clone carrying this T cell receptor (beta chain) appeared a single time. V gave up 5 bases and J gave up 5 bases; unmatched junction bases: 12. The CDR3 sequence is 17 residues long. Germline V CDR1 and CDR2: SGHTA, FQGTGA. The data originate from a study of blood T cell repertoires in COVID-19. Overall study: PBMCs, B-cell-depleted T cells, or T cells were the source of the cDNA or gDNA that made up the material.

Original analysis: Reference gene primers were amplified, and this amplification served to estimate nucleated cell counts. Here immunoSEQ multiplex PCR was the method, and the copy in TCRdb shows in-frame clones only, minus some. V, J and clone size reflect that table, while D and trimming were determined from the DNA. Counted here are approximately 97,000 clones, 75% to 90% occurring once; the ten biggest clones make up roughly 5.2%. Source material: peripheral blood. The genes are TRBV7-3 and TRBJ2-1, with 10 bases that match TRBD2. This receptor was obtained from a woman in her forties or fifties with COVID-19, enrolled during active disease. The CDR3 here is CASSRGVGTSAHNEQFF. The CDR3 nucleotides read TGTGCCAGCAGCCGGGGCGTCGGGACTAGCGCCCACAATGAGCAGTTCTTC.